This T cell receptor (beta chain) originates from a study of T cell repertoires in cytomegalovirus infection. Study in general: Through public TCR beta signatures, both CMV infection and matching HLA type were indicated. Whole-study findings and limits: CMV-specific HLA-C-restricted TCR beta clonotypes dominated the ex vivo response.

This clonotype was seen many times. Antigen: not known. J was trimmed by 7 bases and V by 4 bases; bases with no gene match: 8. The germline gives CDR1 SGHRS, CDR2 YFSETQ. This CDR3 has 15 amino acids. Each CDR3 protein is one row after TCRdb ran MiXCR on the reads. The table includes 65,000 to 90,000 distinct CDR3 sequences, 4% detected once. This clonotype was sampled from a human donor in good health (CMV status not recorded). Some clones in this sample may be carry-over from other donors' samples. The chain employs TRBV5-1 and TRBJ2-1; 10 bases line up with TRBD2. The sample comprised PBMCs. CDR3: CASSKELAGSNEQFF. The CDR3 nucleotides are TGCGCCAGCAGCAAAGAACTAGCGGGAAGTAATGAGCAGTTCTTC.